This T cell receptor beta chain came from a study of cytomegalovirus exposure and HLA in healthy donors. Study at large: Per a later analysis, the approximately 600 first-cohort and more than 100 validation repertoires shared one platform. Study-wide points: Both high specificity and high sensitivity reportedly marked the classifier's diagnosis of cytomegalovirus status. In the 120 or so validation repertoires, under 95% of cluster scores exceeded 0, per a later analysis. Overall, around 150 TCR beta chains were annotated as cytomegalovirus-associated.

Details on this clone: Its target is unknown.

Deletions cut 6 bases from V and 5 bases from J, with 15 bases between. CDR3 length equals 14 residues. CDR1 is MNHNS, CDR2 SASEGT, per germline. This table comes from immunoSEQ multiplex PCR, and its TCRdb copy is limited to in-frame clones, with some not included. Of fewer than 120,000 clones listed, approximately 88% are singletons. The source of this sequence is a young woman in good health and CMV-seropositive. The V and J genes are TRBV6-1 and TRBJ2-3, with a tentative D call TRBD1 (6 bases). The material sequenced was PBMCs. The chain's CDR3 is CASRKRGFGDTQYF. In nucleotides, the CDR3 is TGTGCCAGCAGGAAGAGGGGGTTTGGAGATACGCAGTATTTT.